This T cell receptor (beta chain) was observed in a study of blood T cell repertoires in COVID-19. Germline CDR1 is MNHNS and CDR2 is SASEGT. After removal of 1 base from V and 3 bases from J, the junction contained 3 bases not matched to a gene. The length of the CDR3 is 15 residues. This table comes from immunoSEQ multiplex PCR, and its TCRdb copy is limited to in-frame clones, with some not included. This table has approximately 100,000 clones, roughly 91% appearing once. The material sequenced was peripheral blood. The clonotype originates from a human donor with acute or convalescent COVID-19. The donor label of this sample is uncertain. This chain connects TRBV6-1 to TRBJ2-7; 10 nucleotides align to TRBD1. CDR3 protein: CASSEGGQGFYEQYF. The CDR3 region has the DNA TGTGCCAGCAGTGAAGGGGGACAGGGGTTCTACGAGCAGTACTTC.